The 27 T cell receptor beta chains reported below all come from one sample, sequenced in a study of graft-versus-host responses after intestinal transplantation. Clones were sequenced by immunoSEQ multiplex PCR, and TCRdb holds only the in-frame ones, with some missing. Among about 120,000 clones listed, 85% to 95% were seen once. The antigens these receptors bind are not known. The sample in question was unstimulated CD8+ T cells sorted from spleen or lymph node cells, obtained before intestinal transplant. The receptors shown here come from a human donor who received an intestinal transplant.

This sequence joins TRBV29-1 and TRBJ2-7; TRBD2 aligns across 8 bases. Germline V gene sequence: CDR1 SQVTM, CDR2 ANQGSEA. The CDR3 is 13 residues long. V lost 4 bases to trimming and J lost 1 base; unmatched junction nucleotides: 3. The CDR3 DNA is TGCAGCGTTGGAGCGGGGGTTTCCTACGAGCAGTACTTC. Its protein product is CSVGAGVSYEQYF.

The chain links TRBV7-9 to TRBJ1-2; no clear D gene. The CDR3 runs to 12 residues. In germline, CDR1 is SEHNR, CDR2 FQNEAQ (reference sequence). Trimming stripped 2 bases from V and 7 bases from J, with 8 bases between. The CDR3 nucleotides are TGTGCCAGCAGCTTAATGAGAGGTGGCTACACCTTC. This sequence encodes CASSLMRGGYTF.

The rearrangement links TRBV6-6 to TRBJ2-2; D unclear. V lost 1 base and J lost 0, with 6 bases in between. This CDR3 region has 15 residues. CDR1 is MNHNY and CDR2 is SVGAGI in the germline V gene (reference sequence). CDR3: CASSYYSTNTGELFF. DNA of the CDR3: TGTGCCAGCAGTTACTACAGTACGAACACCGGGGAGCTGTTTTTT.

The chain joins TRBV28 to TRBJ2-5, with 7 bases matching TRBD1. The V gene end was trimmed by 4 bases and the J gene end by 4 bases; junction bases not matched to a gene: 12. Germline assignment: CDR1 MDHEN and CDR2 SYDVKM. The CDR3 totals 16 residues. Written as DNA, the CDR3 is TGTGCCAGCAGTTCTTACAGGGGATCCGGGCGAGAGACCCAGTACTTC. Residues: CASSSYRGSGRETQYF.

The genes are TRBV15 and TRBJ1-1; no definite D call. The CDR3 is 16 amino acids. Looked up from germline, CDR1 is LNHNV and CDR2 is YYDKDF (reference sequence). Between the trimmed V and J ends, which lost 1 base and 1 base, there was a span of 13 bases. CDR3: CATSRVLTERNTEAFF. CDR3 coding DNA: TGTGCCACCAGCAGAGTTCTGACTGAGAGGAACACTGAAGCTTTCTTT. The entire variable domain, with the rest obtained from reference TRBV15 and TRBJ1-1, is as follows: DAMVIQNPRYQVTQFGKPVTLSCSQTLNHNVMYWYQQKSSQAPKLLFHYYDKDFNNEADTPDNFQSRRPNTSFCFLDIRSPGLGDTAMYLCATSRVLTERNTEAFFGQGTRLTVV.

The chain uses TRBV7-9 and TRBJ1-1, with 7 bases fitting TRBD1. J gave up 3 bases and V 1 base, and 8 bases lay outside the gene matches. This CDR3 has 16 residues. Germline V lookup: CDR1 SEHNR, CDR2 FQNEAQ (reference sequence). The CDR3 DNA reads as TGTGCCAGCAGCTTAGGTAGGGGGCGCCTTTACACTGAAGCTTTCTTT. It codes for CASSLGRGRLYTEAFF.

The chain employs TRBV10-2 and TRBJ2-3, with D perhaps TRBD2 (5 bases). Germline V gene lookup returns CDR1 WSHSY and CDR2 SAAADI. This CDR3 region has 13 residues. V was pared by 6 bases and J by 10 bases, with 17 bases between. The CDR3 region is CASRWSDSRSQYF. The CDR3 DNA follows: TGCGCCAGCAGATGGTCGGACTCAAGGTCGCAGTATTTT.

CDR3 amino acids: CASSLHSRPRRTDTQYF. The DNA for the CDR3 is TGCGCCAGCAGCCTCCATTCAAGGCCCCGGCGGACAGATACGCAGTATTTT. The chain uses TRBV4-1 and TRBJ2-3; D is ambiguous. CDR1 MGHRA and CDR2 YSYEKL come from the germline V gene. CDR3 length: 17 residues. Trimming stripped 4 bases from V and 3 bases from J, with 20 bases between.

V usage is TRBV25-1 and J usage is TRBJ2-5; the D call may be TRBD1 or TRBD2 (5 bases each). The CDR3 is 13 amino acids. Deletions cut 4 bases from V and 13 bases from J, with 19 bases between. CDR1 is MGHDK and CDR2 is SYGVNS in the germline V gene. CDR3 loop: CASSAPSGADPYF. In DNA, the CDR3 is TGTGCCAGCAGTGCCCCCTCCGGGGCCGACCCGTACTTC.

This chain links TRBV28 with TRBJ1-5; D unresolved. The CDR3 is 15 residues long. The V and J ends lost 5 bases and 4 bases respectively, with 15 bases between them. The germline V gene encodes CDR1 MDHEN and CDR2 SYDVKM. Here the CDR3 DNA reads TGTGCCAGCAGTCGTCCGGGCCTCTTAAATCAGCCCCAGCATTTT. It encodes CASSRPGLLNQPQHF.

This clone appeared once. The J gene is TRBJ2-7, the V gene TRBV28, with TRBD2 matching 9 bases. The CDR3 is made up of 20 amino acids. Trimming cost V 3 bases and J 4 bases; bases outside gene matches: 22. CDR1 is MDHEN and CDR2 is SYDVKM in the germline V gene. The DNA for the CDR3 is TGTGCCAGCAGTTTTGGAGATGCCTTATGGCGGGAGGGCCCCCCTTACGAGCAGTACTTC. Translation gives CASSFGDALWREGPPYEQYF.

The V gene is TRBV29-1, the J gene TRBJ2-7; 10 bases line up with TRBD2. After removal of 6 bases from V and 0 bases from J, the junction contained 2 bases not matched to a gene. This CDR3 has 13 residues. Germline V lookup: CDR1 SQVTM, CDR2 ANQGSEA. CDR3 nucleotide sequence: TGCAGCGTGCGACTAGCGGGCTCCTACGAGCAGTACTTC. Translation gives CSVRLAGSYEQYF.

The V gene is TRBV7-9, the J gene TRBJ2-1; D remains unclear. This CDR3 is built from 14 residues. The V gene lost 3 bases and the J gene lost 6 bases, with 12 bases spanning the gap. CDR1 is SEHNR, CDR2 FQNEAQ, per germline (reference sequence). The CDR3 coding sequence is TGTGCCAGCAGCTTCCCCAGACCGGGCAATGAGCAGTTCTTC. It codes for CASSFPRPGNEQFF.

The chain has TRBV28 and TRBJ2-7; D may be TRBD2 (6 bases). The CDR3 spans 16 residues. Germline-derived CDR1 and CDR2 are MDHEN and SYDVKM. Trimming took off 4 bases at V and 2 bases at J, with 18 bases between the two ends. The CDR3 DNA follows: TGTGCCAGCAGTTATCACGTGGTAGCGGCACCCTACGAGCAGTACTTC. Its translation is CASSYHVVAAPYEQYF.

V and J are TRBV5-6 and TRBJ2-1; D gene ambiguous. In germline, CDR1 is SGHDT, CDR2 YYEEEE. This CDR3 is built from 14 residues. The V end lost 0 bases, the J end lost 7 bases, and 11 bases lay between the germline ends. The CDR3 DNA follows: TGTGCCAGCAGCTTGGAGCAGCAAGGGAATGAGCAGTTCTTC. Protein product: CASSLEQQGNEQFF. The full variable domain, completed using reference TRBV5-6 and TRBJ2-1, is DAGVTQSPTHLIKTRGQQVTLRCSPKSGHDTVSWYQQALGQGPQFIFQYYEEEERQRGNFPDRFSGHQFPNYSSELNVNALLLGDSALYLCASSLEQQGNEQFFGPGTRLTVL.

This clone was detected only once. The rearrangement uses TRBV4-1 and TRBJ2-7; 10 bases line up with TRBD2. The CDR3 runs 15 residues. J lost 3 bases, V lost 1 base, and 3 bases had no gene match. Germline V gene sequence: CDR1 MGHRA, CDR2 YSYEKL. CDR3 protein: CASSQARLAGYEQYF. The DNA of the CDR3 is TGCGCCAGCAGCCAAGCCCGACTAGCGGGCTACGAGCAGTACTTC.

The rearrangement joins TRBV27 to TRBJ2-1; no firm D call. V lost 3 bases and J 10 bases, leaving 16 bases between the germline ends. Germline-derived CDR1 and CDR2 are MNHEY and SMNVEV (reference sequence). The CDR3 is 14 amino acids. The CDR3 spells CASSFQQWSMEQFF. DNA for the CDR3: TGTGCCAGCAGTTTCCAGCAGTGGAGTATGGAGCAGTTCTTC.

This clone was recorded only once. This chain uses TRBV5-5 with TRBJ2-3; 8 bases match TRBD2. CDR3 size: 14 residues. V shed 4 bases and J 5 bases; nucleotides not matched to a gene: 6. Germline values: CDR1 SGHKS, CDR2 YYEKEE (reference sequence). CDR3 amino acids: CASSLKRELDTQYF. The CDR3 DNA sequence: TGTGCCAGCAGCCTAAAGCGGGAGCTAGATACGCAGTATTTT.

This CDR3 reads CASRGTLNTEAFF. CDR3 in DNA: TGTGCCAGTAGAGGGACCCTGAACACTGAAGCTTTCTTT. The rearrangement joins TRBV19 to TRBJ1-1, with D possibly being TRBD1 (5 bases). The V end was cut by 6 bases, the J end by 0 bases, with 8 bases between. CDR3 length: 13 amino acids. Germline V gives CDR1 LNHDA, CDR2 SQIVND (reference sequence).

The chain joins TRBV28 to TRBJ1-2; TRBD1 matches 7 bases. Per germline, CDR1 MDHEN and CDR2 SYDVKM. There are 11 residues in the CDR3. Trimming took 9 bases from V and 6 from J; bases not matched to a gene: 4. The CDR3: CARLGTDGYTF. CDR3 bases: TGTGCCAGACTCGGGACAGATGGCTACACCTTC.

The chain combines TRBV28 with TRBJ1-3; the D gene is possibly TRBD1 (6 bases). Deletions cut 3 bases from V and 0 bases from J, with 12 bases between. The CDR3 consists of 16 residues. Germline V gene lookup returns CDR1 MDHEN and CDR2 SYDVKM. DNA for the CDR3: TGTGCCAGCAGTTTGCTTCGACAGGACTCTGGAAACACCATATATTTT. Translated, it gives CASSLLRQDSGNTIYF.

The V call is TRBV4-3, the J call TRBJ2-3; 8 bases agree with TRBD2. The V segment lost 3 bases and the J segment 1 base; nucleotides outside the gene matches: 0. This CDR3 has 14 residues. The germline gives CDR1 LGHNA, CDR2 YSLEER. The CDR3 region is CASSHSGGTDTQYF. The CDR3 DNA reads TGCGCCAGCAGCCATAGCGGGGGCACAGATACGCAGTATTTT.

This CDR3 is CAIIRDEGGYTF. Here the CDR3 DNA reads TGTGCCATCATCCGGGACGAAGGGGGCTACACCTTC. The rearrangement links TRBV10-3 to TRBJ1-2; possibly TRBD1 for D (5 bases). CDR1 is ENHRY and CDR2 is SYGVKD in the germline V gene. CDR3 size: 12 residues. The V end lost 7 bases, the J end lost 8 bases, and 14 bases lay between the germline ends.

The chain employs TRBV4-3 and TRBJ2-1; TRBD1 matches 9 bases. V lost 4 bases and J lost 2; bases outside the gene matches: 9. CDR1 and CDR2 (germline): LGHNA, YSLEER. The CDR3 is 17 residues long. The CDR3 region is CASSRKTRQGAYNEQFF. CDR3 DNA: TGCGCCAGCAGCCGCAAAACGAGACAGGGGGCCTACAATGAGCAGTTCTTC.

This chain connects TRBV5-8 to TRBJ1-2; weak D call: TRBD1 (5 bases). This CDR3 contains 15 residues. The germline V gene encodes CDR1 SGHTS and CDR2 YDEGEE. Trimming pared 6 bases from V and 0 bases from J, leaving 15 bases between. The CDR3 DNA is TGTGCCAGCATCCCAACAGGAGCGACTAACTATGGCTACACCTTC. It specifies CASIPTGATNYGYTF.

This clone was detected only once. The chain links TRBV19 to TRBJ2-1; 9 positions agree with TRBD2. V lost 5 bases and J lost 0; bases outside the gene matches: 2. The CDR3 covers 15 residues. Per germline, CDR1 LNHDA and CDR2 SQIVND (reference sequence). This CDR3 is CASSLSGSSYNEQFF. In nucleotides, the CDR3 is TGTGCCAGTAGTCTTAGCGGGAGCTCCTACAATGAGCAGTTCTTC.

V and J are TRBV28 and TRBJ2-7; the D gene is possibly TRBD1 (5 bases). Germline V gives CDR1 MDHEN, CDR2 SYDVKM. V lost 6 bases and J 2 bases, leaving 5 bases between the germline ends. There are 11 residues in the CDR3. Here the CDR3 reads CASRGPYEQYF. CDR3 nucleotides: TGTGCCAGCAGGGGGCCCTACGAGCAGTACTTC. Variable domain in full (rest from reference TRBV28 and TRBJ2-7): DVKVTQSSRYLVKRTGEKVFLECVQDMDHENMFWYRQDPGLGLRLIYFSYDVKMKEKGDIPEGYSVSREKKERFSLILESASTNQTSMYLCASRGPYEQYFGPGTRLTVT.